Listed here is a single T cell receptor (beta chain). This CDR3 has 16 amino acids. From germline, CDR1 is PRHDT and CDR2 FYEKMQ (reference sequence). The J segment lost 1 base and the V segment lost 2 bases, leaving 3 bases of the junction unmatched. The data are from a study of T cells after somatic rescue of genetic block. The table came from immunoSEQ multiplex PCR; TCRdb's copy has only in-frame clones and leaves some out. In the table there are approximately 71,000 clones, under 95% of which are singletons. The source of this sequence is a man aged 40-49 years. J is TRBJ1-2 and V is TRBV13; 11 bases align to TRBD1. The specimen sequenced was peripheral blood mononuclear cells (PBMCs). The CDR3 bases are TGTGCCAGCAGCTTAACGGGACAGGGGGGTAACTATGGCTACACCTTC. Translated, it gives CASSLTGQGGNYGYTF.